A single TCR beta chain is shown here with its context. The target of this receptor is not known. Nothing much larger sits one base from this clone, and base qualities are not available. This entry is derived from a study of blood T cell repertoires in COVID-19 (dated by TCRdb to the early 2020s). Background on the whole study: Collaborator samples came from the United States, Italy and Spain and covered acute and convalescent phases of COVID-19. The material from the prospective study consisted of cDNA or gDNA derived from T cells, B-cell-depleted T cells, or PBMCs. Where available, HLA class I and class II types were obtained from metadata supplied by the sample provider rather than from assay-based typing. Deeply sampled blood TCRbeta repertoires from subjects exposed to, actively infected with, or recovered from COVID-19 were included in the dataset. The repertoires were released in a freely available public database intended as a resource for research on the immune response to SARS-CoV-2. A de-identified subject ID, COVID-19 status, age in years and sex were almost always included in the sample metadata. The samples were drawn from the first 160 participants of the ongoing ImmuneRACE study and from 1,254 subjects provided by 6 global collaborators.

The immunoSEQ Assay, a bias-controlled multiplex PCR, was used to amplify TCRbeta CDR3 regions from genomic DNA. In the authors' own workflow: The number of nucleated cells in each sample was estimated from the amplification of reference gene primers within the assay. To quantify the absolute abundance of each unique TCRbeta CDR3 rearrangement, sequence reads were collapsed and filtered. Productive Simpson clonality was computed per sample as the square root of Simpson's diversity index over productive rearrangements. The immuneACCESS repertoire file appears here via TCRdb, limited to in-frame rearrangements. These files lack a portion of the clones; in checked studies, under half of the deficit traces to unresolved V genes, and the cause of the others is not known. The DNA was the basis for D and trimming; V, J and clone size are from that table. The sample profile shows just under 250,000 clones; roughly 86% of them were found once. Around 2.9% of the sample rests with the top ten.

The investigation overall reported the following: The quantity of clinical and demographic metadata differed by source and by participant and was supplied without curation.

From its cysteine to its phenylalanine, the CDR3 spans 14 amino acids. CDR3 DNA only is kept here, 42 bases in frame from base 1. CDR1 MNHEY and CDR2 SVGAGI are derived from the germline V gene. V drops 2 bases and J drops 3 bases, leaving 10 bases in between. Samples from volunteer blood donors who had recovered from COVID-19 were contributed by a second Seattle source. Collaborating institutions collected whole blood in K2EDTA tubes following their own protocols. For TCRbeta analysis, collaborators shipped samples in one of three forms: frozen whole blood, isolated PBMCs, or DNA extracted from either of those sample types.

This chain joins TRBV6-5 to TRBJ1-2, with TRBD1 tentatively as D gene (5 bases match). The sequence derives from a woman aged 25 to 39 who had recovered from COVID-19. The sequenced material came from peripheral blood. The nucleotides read TGTGCCAGCAGTTACAGGGAAGGGGACTATGGCTACACCTTC. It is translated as CASSYREGDYGYTF.